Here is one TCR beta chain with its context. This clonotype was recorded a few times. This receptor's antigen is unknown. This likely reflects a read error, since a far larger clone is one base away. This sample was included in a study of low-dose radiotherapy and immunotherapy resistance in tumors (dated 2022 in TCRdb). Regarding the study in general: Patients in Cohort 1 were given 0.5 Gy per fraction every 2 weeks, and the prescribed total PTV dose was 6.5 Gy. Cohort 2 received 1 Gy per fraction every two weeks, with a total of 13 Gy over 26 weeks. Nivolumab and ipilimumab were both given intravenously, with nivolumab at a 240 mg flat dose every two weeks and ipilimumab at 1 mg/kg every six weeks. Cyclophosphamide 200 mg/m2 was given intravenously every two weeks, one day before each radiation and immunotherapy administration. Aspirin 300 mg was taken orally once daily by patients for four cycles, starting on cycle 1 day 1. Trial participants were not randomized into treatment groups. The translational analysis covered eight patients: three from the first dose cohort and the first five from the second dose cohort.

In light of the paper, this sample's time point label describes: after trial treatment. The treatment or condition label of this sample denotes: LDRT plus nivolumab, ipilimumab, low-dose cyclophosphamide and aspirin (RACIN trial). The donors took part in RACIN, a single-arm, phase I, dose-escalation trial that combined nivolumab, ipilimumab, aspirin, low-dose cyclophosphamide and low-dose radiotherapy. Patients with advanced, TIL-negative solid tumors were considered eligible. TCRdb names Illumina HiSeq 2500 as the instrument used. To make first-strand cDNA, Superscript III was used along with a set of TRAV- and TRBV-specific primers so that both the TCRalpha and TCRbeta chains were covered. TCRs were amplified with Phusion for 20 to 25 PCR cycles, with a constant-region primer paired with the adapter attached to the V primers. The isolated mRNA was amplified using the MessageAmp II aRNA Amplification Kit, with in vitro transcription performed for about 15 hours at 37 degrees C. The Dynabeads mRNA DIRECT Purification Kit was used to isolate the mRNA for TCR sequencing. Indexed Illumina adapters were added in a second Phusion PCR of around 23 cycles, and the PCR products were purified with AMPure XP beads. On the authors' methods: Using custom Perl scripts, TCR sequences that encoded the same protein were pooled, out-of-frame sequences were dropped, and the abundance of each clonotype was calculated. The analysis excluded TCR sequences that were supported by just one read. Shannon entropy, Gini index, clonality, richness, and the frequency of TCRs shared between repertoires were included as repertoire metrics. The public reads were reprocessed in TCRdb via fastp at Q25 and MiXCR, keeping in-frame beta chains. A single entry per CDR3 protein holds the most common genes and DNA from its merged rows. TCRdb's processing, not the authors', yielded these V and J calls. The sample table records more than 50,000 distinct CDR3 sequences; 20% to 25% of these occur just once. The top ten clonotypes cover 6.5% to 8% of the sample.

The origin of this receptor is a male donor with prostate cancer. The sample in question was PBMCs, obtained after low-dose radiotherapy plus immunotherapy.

The CDR3 amino acid sequence is: CASSSRQVGETQFF. In nucleotides, the sequence is TGTGCCAGCAGCTCGAGACAGGTCGGAGAGACCCAGTTCTTC. Recombination connected TRBV5-4 to TRBJ2-1; a tentative D match to TRBD1 spans 6 bases. CDR1 and CDR2 are drawn from the germline V gene (reference sequence): SGHNT, YYREEE. V is shortened by 3 bases, J by 13 bases, and the region joining them spans 20 bases. Counted from cysteine to phenylalanine, this CDR3 has 14 amino acids. CDR3 DNA only is kept here, 42 bases in frame from base 1.